This T cell receptor beta chain was captured by sequencing in a study of blood T cell repertoires in COVID-19. Overall study context: Collection of acute and convalescent COVID-19 samples took place in the United States, Italy and Spain.

Study processing details: The assay estimated nucleated cells by amplifying reference gene primers. Generated by immunoSEQ multiplex PCR, the TCRdb table keeps only in-frame clones and is missing some. V and J calls and clone size are given by that table; D and trimming were obtained from the DNA. The sample includes just over 75,000 clones, 70% to 90% of them seen just once. V was clipped by 0 bases and J by 4 bases; unmatched bases: 6. This CDR3 spans 16 amino acids. Germline V lookup: CDR1 SGHRS, CDR2 YFSETQ. Material for sequencing was peripheral blood. The sequence derives from a woman older than 75 with active or convalescent COVID-19. This chain uses TRBV5-1 with TRBJ2-3; TRBD2 aligns across 9 bases. CDR3 sequence (DNA): TGCGCCAGCAGCTTGGAACTAGCGGGTGGATCAGATACGCAGTATTTT. Translated, it gives CASSLELAGGSDTQYF.